These 28 T cell receptor beta chains originate from one sample sequenced in a study of identical twins. One entry per CDR3 protein, called by TCRdb with MiXCR from the 5' RACE reads. This table has under 400,000 distinct CDR3 sequences, roughly 9% appearing once. Sequencing input: naive T cells sorted from blood. The origin of the receptors is a woman aged 50 to 60 in good health.

This clonotype came up a few times. The V and J genes are TRBV12-3 or TRBV12-4 and TRBJ2-5, with 9 bases that match TRBD1. The length of the CDR3 is 15 residues. Germline trimming cut 8 bases from V and 5 bases from J; bases unmatched to any gene: 12. The CDR3, as DNA: TGTGCCAGCGTCTTAACCGGGACAGGGATGGAGACCCAGTACTTC. It is translated as CASVLTGTGMETQYF.

This clonotype was observed a handful of times. V and J are TRBV29-1 and TRBJ2-7, with D possibly matching TRBD1 (5 bases). This CDR3 spans 12 amino acids. V was pared by 2 bases and J by 5 bases, with 10 bases between. Germline-derived CDR1 and CDR2 are SQVTM and ANQGSEA. CDR3 sequence: CSVEREGDEQYF. Here the CDR3 DNA reads TGCAGCGTTGAAAGGGAAGGGGACGAGCAGTACTTC.

This clonotype was counted a few times. No conserved phenylalanine or tryptophan ends this CDR3, so it is likely a read error. The chain links TRBV7-9 to TRBJ2-5; D is uncertain. Trimming removed 0 bases from V and 5 bases from J, with 4 bases in between. The CDR3 sequence is 12 residues long. Germline V gene lookup returns CDR1 SEHNR and CDR2 FQNEAQ (reference sequence). The CDR3 DNA follows: TGTGCCAGCAGCTTAGCGGGGGAGACCCAGTACCTC. Translating gives CASSLAGETQYL.

The chain uses TRBV5-6 and TRBJ2-1; the match to TRBD2 covers 10 bases. Germline CDR1 and CDR2: SGHDT and YYEEEE. With 3 bases clipped from V and 6 bases from J, the junction kept 6 bases outside the gene matches. The CDR3 is made up of 15 amino acids. DNA of the CDR3: TGTGCCAGCAGCTCCGGACTAGCGGTCTTCAATGAGCAGTTCTTC. It codes for CASSSGLAVFNEQFF. Full variable domain (rest looked up from reference TRBV5-6 and TRBJ2-1): DAGVTQSPTHLIKTRGQQVTLRCSPKSGHDTVSWYQQALGQGPQFIFQYYEEEERQRGNFPDRFSGHQFPNYSSELNVNALLLGDSALYLCASSSGLAVFNEQFFGPGTRLTVL.

This clonotype was observed at least ten times. The conserved phenylalanine or tryptophan normally closing the CDR3 is absent here, so this likely arose from a read error. The DNA is left out, because the CDR3 cannot be placed on it with certainty; the CDR3 is given as TCRdb lists it. The V call is TRBV29-1, the J call TRBJ2-1; TRBD1 is taken as the D call from the table, unchecked against the DNA. Germline V gene data show CDR1 as SQVTM and CDR2 as ANQGSEA. The CDR3 region is 11 residues in length, termini included. CDR3 region: CSVEGNRVGLI.

This clonotype was recorded at least ten times. V is TRBV20-1 and J is TRBJ2-1, with D maybe TRBD2 (6 bases). This CDR3 has 10 residues. V shed 5 bases and J shed 10 bases, with 9 bases lying between them. From germline, CDR1 is DFQATT and CDR2 SNEGSKA (reference sequence). Written as DNA, the CDR3 is TGCAGTGCTCCAGGAGGGGAGCAGTTCTTC. As protein: CSAPGGEQFF.

The chain uses TRBV12-5 and TRBJ2-7; weak D call: TRBD1 (6 bases). Germline V gene sequence: CDR1 LGHNT, CDR2 FRNRAP. V was cut by 4 bases and J by 3 bases, with 31 bases left in between. The CDR3 loop spans 20 amino acids. The CDR3 bases are TGTGCTAGTGGTTCCACAGGGAAGGCCGCCTATAAGGGAAAACGCTACGAGCAGTACTTC. It codes for CASGSTGKAAYKGKRYEQYF.

This clonotype was seen more than once but under ten times. The chain is built from TRBV12-5 and TRBJ2-7; possible D gene TRBD1, 5 bases. The germline V gene encodes CDR1 LGHNT and CDR2 FRNRAP. The length of the CDR3 is 14 residues. Trimming stripped 0 bases from V and 8 bases from J, with 14 bases between. The CDR3 DNA follows: TGTGCTAGTGGTTTGGTCGGGCAGGGCGGAAAGCAGTACGTC. The encoded protein is CASGLVGQGGKQYV.

The chain couples TRBV6-1 to TRBJ2-7; tentatively, D is TRBD2 (6 bases). The germline V gene encodes CDR1 MNHNS and CDR2 SASEGT. Trimming cost V 6 bases and J 3 bases, with 24 bases left between them. The CDR3 has 17 residues. CDR3 bases: TGTGCCAGCAGCCAAGAGTCGGGCGGGAAAGTCTTCTACGAGCAGTACTTC. It yields the protein CASSQESGGKVFYEQYF.

The chain recombines TRBV11-2 with TRBJ2-1; the D gene is possibly TRBD2 (6 bases). This CDR3 has 16 amino acids. Germline values: CDR1 SGHAT, CDR2 FQNNGV. V shed 1 base and J shed 5 bases, with 15 bases lying between them. The CDR3 loop reads CASSLVRRAFDNEQFF. The DNA for the CDR3 is TGTGCCAGCAGCTTAGTTAGGAGGGCCTTCGACAATGAGCAGTTCTTC.

The J gene is TRBJ2-1, the V gene TRBV29-1; 12 bases fit TRBD2. The CDR3 sequence is 15 residues long. J lost 6 bases, V lost 5 bases, and 8 bases had no gene match. From germline, CDR1 is SQVTM and CDR2 ANQGSEA. The CDR3 DNA reads TGCAGCGTTTCCCTAGCGGGAGGGCCCATCAATGAGCAGTTCTTC. It codes for CSVSLAGGPINEQFF.

This chain connects TRBV18 to TRBJ2-1, with a possible D match to TRBD2 (5 bases). Germline values: CDR1 KGHSH, CDR2 LQKENI. The CDR3 totals 14 residues. Trimming cost V 5 bases and J 3 bases, with 11 bases left between them. The CDR3, as DNA: TGTGCCAGCTCATCCCTACTAGGCTACAATGAGCAGTTCTTC. Translation gives CASSSLLGYNEQFF.

This clonotype was picked up many times. The J gene is TRBJ2-3, the V gene TRBV5-4; D call uncertain. V gave up 9 bases and J gave up 2 bases, with 13 bases separating them. Per germline, CDR1 SGHNT and CDR2 YYREEE (reference sequence). The length of the CDR3 is 13 residues. The CDR3 nucleotides are TGTGCCACCACAAAACTGGACACAGATACGCAGTATTTT. This translates into CATTKLDTDTQYF.

Ten or more counts support this clonotype. The chain has TRBV29-1 and TRBJ2-7; 10 positions agree with TRBD2. CDR1 SQVTM and CDR2 ANQGSEA come from the germline V gene. After removal of 4 bases from V and 2 bases from J, the junction contained 5 bases not matched to a gene. The CDR3 has 14 amino acids. CDR3: CSVGGLAVPYEQYF. Written as DNA, the CDR3 is TGCAGCGTTGGAGGACTAGCGGTTCCCTACGAGCAGTACTTC.

This clonotype was counted ten times or more. The chain recombines TRBV25-1 with TRBJ2-7; 9 bases agree with TRBD2. This CDR3 comprises 14 residues. Trimming at V came to 5 bases and at J to 3 bases, leaving 5 bases not matched to a gene. CDR1 and CDR2 from the germline V gene are MGHDK and SYGVNS. The CDR3 coding sequence is TGTGCCAGCAGTAGGACTAGCGCGATCTACGAGCAGTACTTC. Translated: CASSRTSAIYEQYF.

This clonotype appeared many times. This chain joins TRBV5-6 and TRBJ2-1; D possibly corresponds to TRBD2 (5 bases). V lost 0 bases, J lost 1 base, and 8 bases lay in between. Germline-derived CDR1 and CDR2 are SGHDT and YYEEEE. CDR3 length: 15 residues. The CDR3 DNA follows: TGTGCCAGCAGCTTGGGTAGGGAGTCCTACAATGAGCAGTTCTTC. Translated, it gives CASSLGRESYNEQFF.

This rearrangement joins TRBV20-1 to TRBJ1-4; D gene ambiguous. Germline CDR1 and CDR2: DFQATT and SNEGSKA (reference sequence). The CDR3 covers 14 residues. Trimming pared 0 bases from V and 5 bases from J, leaving 10 bases between. The CDR3 region is CSARDPYGNEKLFF. The CDR3 bases are TGCAGTGCTAGAGATCCGTACGGCAATGAAAAACTGTTTTTT.

This clonotype has more than one count but fewer than ten. The rearrangement joins TRBV12-3 or TRBV12-4 to TRBJ2-7; TRBD1 matches at 10 bases. CDR3 length: 15 amino acids. Losses at the gene ends were 6 bases for V and 0 bases for J; bases not matched to a gene: 5. The CDR3 DNA follows: TGTGCCAGCAGCCAGGGGACAGGGGCCTCCTACGAGCAGTACGTC. Translated, it gives CASSQGTGASYEQYV.

This clonotype was recorded a few times. This chain links TRBV12-3 or TRBV12-4 with TRBJ1-2; 9 nucleotides match TRBD1. This CDR3 contains 14 residues. Trimming took 6 bases from V and 7 from J; bases not matched to a gene: 9. The CDR3 sequence is CASSPDRGSPGYTF. CDR3 DNA: TGTGCCAGCAGCCCAGACAGGGGGTCTCCTGGCTACACCTTC.

There are many counts of this clonotype. The rearrangement uses TRBV10-3 and TRBJ2-7; 8 bases line up with TRBD1. From germline, CDR1 is ENHRY and CDR2 SYGVKD. The CDR3 extends over 15 amino acids. The V gene end was trimmed by 2 bases and the J gene end by 1 base; junction bases not matched to a gene: 4. The CDR3 loop reads CAISEDRDRSYEQYF. The CDR3 nucleotides read TGTGCCATCAGTGAGGACCGGGACAGGTCCTACGAGCAGTACTTC.

The V gene is TRBV7-9, the J gene TRBJ2-3; 7 bases align to TRBD2. The CDR3 covers 14 residues. V shed 6 bases, J shed 7 bases, and the junction held 10 bases outside the gene matches. Germline CDR1 reads SEHNR; CDR2 reads FQNEAQ (reference sequence). This chain's CDR3 is CASRLTGTTHTQYF. The CDR3 DNA is TGTGCCAGCAGATTAACCGGGACTACCCATACGCAGTATTTT. Full variable domain (rest looked up from reference TRBV7-9 and TRBJ2-3): DTGVSQNPRHKITKRGQNVTFRCDPISEHNRLYWYRQTLGQGPEFLTYFQNEAQLEKSRLLSDRFSAERPKGSFSTLEIQRTEQGDSAMYLCASRLTGTTHTQYFGPGTRLTVL.

This clonotype was recorded many times. This chain links TRBV20-1 with TRBJ2-3; unclear D gene. With 1 base removed from V and 8 bases from J, the gap between germline ends came to 4 bases. CDR1 and CDR2 (germline): DFQATT, SNEGSKA (reference sequence). CDR3 length equals 10 residues. The CDR3 reads CSARAGTQYF. CDR3 nucleotide sequence: TGCAGTGCTAGAGCGGGTACGCAGTATTTT.

There are a few counts of this clonotype. This sequence joins TRBV27 and TRBJ1-1; possible D gene TRBD1, 5 bases. The germline V gene encodes CDR1 MNHEY and CDR2 SMNVEV (reference sequence). The CDR3 contains 15 residues. Trimming cost V 5 bases and J 2 bases, with 15 bases left between them. CDR3 nucleotides: TGTGCCAGCAGTCCGCAACAGGAGACAAACACTGAAGCTTTCTTT. Its translation is CASSPQQETNTEAFF.

This clonotype was observed a few times. This sequence joins TRBV20-1 and TRBJ2-3; the match to TRBD2 covers 11 bases. In germline, CDR1 is DFQATT, CDR2 SNEGSKA (reference sequence). After removal of 6 bases from V and 1 base from J, the junction contained 12 bases not matched to a gene. The CDR3 spans 17 residues. The CDR3 is CSALDPGTSGGTDTQYF. The CDR3 DNA sequence: TGCAGTGCACTGGACCCCGGGACTAGCGGAGGCACAGATACGCAGTATTTT.

This clonotype was found many times. This chain joins TRBV6-6 and TRBJ2-1; 14 bases map to TRBD2. Germline trimming cut 5 bases from V and 9 bases from J; bases unmatched to any gene: 9. The CDR3 sequence is 16 residues long. Germline V gives CDR1 MNHNY, CDR2 SVGAGI (reference sequence). The CDR3 sequence: CASSIPTSGRAGEQFF. Here the CDR3 DNA reads TGTGCCAGCAGTATACCGACTAGCGGGAGGGCCGGTGAGCAGTTCTTC.

The chain couples TRBV16 to TRBJ2-7, with 7 bases matching TRBD2. Looked up from germline, CDR1 is KGHSY and CDR2 is FQNENV. The trim removed 4 bases at V and 5 bases at J, leaving 14 bases unmatched. CDR3 length equals 16 residues. The CDR3 nucleotides are TGTGCCAGCAGCCCCTCTGGTCTAGCGGTATTGAACGAGCAGTACTTC. Translated, it gives CASSPSGLAVLNEQYF.

The J gene is TRBJ1-1, the V gene TRBV29-1; TRBD1 matches at 8 bases. The trim removed 4 bases at V and 4 bases at J, leaving 5 bases unmatched. This CDR3 has 13 amino acids. Per germline, CDR1 SQVTM and CDR2 ANQGSEA. CDR3: CSVGAGGLTEAFF. The CDR3, as DNA: TGCAGCGTTGGAGCAGGGGGCCTCACTGAAGCTTTCTTT.

This sequence joins TRBV12-3 or TRBV12-4 and TRBJ2-1; TRBD1 or TRBD2 may be the D gene (5 bases each). CDR3 length: 13 amino acids. V lost 9 bases, J lost 4 bases, and 13 bases lay in between. The CDR3 loop is CASKRGRYNEQFF. The CDR3 nucleotides read TGTGCCAGTAAGAGGGGTAGGTACAATGAGCAGTTCTTC.